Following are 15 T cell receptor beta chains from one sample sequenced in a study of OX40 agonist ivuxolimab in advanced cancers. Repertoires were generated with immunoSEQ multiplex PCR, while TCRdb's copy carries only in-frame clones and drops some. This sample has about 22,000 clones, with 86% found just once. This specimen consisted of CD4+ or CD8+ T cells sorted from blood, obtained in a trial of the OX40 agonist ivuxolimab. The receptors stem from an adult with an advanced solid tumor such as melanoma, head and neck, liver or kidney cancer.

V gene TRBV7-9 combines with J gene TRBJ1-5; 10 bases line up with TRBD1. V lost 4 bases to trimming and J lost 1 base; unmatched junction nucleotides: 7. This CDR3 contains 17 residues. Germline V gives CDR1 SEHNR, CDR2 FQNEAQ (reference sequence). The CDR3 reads CASSSRQGALSNQPQHF. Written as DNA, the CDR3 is TGTGCCAGCAGCTCCCGACAGGGGGCTTTAAGCAATCAGCCCCAGCATTTT.

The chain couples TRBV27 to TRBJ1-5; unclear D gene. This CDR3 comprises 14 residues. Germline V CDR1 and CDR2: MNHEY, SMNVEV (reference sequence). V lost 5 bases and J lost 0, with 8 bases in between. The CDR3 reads CASSARYSNQPQHF. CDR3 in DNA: TGTGCCAGCAGTGCCAGATATAGCAATCAGCCCCAGCATTTT.

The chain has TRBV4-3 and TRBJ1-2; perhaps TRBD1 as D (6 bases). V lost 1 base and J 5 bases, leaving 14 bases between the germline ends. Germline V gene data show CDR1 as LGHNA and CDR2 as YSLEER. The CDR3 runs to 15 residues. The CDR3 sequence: CASSQGPGQPYGYTF. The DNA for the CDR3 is TGCGCCAGCAGCCAAGGGCCCGGACAGCCATATGGCTACACCTTC.

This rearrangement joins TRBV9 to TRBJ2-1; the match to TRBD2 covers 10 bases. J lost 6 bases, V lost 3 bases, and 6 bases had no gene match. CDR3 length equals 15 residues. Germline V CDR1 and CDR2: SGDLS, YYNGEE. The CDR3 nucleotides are TGTGCCAGCAGCGGGTCCGGGACTAGCGTCAATGAGCAGTTCTTC. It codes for CASSGSGTSVNEQFF.

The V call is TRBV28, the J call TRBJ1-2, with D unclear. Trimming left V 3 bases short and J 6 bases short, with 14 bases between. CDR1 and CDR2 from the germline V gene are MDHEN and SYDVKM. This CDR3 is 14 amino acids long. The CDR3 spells CASSFSVTSDGYTF. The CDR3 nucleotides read TGTGCCAGCAGTTTCTCAGTGACGAGTGATGGCTACACCTTC.

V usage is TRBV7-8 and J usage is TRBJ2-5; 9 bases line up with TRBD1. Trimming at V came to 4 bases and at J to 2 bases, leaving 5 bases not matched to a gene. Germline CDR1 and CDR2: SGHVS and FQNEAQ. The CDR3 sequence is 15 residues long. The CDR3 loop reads CASSSIGQGQETQYF. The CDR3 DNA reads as TGTGCCAGCAGCTCCATTGGACAGGGGCAAGAGACCCAGTACTTC.

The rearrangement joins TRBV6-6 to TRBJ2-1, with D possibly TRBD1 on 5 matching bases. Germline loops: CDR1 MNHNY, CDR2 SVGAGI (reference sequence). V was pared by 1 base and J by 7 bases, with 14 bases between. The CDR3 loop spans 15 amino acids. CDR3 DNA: TGTGCCAGCAGTTACTTTTTACAGGATGGGAATGAGCAGTTCTTC. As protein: CASSYFLQDGNEQFF.

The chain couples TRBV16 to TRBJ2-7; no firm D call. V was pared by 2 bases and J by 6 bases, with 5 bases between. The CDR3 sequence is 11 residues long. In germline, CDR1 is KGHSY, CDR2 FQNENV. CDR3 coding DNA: TGTGCCAGCAGCCAAGGTTCCGAGCAGTACTTC. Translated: CASSQGSEQYF.

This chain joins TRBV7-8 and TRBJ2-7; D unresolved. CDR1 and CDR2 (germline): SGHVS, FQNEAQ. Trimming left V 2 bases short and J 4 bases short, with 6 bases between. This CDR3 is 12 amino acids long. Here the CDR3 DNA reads TGTGCCAGCAGCTTATTGGAGTACGAGCAGTACTTC. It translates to CASSLLEYEQYF.

CDR3 sequence reads: CASSVGASGSFTDTQYF. For the CDR3, the DNA is TGTGCCAGCAGCGTAGGTGCTAGCGGAAGCTTCACAGATACGCAGTATTTT. This sequence joins TRBV9 and TRBJ2-3; 7 positions match TRBD2. The CDR3 is 17 amino acids. J lost 2 bases, V lost 0 bases, and 9 bases had no gene match. From germline, CDR1 is SGDLS and CDR2 YYNGEE.

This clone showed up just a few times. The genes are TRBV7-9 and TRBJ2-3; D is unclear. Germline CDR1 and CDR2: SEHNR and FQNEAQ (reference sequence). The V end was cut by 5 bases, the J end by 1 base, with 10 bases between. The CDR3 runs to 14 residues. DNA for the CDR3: TGTGCCAGCAGCCACACGAAAGGCACAGATACGCAGTATTTT. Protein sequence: CASSHTKGTDTQYF.

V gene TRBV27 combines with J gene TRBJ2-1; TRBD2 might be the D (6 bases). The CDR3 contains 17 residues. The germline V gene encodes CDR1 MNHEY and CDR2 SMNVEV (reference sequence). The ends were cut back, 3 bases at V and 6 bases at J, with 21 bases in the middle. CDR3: CASSFLLSAGYANEQFF. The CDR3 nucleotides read TGTGCCAGCAGTTTCCTACTTTCGGCGGGATACGCCAATGAGCAGTTCTTC.

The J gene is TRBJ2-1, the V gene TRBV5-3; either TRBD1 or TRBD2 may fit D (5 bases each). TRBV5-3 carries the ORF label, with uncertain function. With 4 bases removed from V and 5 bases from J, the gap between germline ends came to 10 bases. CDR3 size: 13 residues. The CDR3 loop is CARSPGTDNEQFF. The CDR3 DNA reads TGTGCCAGAAGCCCGGGGACCGACAATGAGCAGTTCTTC.

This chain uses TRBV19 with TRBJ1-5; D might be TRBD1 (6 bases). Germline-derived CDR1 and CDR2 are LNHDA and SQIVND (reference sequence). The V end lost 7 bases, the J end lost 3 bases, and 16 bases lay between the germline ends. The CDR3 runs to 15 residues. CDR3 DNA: TGTGCCAGTACCCATAGGGGGGGGCACAATCAGCCCCAGCATTTT. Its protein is CASTHRGGHNQPQHF.

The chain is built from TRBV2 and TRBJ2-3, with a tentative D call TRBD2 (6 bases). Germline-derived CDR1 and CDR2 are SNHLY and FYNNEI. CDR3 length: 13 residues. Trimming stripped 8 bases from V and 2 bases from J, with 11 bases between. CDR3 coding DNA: TGTGCCAGCGAGGGACTTATCACAGATACGCAGTATTTT. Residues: CASEGLITDTQYF.